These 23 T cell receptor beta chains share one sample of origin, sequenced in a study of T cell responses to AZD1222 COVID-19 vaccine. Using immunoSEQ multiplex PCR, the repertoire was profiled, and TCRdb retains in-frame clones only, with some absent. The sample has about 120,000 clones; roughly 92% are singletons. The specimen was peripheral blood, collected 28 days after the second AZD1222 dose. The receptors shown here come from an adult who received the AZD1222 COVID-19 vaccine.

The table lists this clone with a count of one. The CDR3, as DNA: TGTGCCAGCGTTCCCCTAGCGGGAGGGGTTACAGATACGCAGTATTTT. It yields the protein CASVPLAGGVTDTQYF. The J gene is TRBJ2-3, the V gene TRBV27; 12 bases match TRBD2. V dropped 8 bases and J dropped 3; count of bases not matched to a gene: 9. Germline assignment: CDR1 MNHEY and CDR2 SMNVEV (reference sequence). The CDR3 is made up of 16 amino acids.

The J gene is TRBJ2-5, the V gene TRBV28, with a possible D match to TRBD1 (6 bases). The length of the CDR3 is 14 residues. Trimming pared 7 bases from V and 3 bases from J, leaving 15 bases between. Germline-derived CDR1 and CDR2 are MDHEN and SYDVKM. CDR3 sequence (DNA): TGTGCCAGCACACCCGGGACAAACAAAGAGACCCAGTACTTC. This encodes CASTPGTNKETQYF.

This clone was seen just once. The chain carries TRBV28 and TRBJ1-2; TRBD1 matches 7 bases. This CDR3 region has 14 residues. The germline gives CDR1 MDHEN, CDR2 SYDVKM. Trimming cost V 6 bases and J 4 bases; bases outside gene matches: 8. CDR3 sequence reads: CASSGQEEGYGYTF. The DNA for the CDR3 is TGTGCCAGCAGCGGACAGGAGGAGGGCTATGGCTACACCTTC.

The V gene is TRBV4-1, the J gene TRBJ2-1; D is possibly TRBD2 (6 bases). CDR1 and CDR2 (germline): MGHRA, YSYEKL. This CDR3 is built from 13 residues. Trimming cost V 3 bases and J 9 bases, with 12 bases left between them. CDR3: CASSHSLAGEQFF. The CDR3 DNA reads TGCGCCAGCAGCCATTCACTAGCTGGTGAGCAGTTCTTC.

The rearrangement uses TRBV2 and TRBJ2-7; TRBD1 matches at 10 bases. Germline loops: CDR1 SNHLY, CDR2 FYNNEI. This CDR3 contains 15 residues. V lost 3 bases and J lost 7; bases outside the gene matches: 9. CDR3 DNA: TGTGCCAGCAGTGAGTGGGACAGGGGTCGAGAGGAGCAGTACTTC. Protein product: CASSEWDRGREEQYF.

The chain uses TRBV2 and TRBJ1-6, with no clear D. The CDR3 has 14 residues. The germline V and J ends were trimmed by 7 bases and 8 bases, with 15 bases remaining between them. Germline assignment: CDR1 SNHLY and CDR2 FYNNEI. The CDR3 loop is CASTQGSSYSPLHF. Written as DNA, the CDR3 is TGTGCCAGCACCCAAGGTAGCAGTTATTCACCCCTCCACTTT.

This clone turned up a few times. The DNA of the CDR3 is TGCAGCGTTTATCTTTTAGCGGGGTACGAGCAGTACTTC. It specifies CSVYLLAGYEQYF. V and J are TRBV29-1 and TRBJ2-7, with 8 bases identical to TRBD2. Germline values: CDR1 SQVTM, CDR2 ANQGSEA. This CDR3 has 13 residues. Trimming removed 5 bases from V and 4 bases from J; junction bases left unmatched: 7.

CDR3 in DNA: TGTGCCAGCAGTGCCCCGGACAGGGCTATCCACGAGCAGTACTTC. This gives the protein CASSAPDRAIHEQYF. The V call is TRBV27, the J call TRBJ2-7, with 8 bases aligning to TRBD1. Germline V gene data show CDR1 as MNHEY and CDR2 as SMNVEV (reference sequence). Unmatched junction bases numbered 11, after V lost 5 bases and J lost 5 bases. CDR3 length equals 15 residues.

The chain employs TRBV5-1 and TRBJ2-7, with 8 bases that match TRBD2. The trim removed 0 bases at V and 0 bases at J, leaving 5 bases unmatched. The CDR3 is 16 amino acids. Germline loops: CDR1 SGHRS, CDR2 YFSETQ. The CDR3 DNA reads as TGCGCCAGCAGCTTGGGAATCAGCGGGAGCTCCTACGAGCAGTACTTC. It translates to CASSLGISGSSYEQYF.

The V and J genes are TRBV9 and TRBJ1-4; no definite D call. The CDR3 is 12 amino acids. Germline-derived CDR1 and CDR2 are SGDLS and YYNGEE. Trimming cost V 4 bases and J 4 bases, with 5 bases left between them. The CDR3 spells CASSPGNEKLFF. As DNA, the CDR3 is TGTGCCAGCAGCCCGGGTAATGAAAAACTGTTTTTT.

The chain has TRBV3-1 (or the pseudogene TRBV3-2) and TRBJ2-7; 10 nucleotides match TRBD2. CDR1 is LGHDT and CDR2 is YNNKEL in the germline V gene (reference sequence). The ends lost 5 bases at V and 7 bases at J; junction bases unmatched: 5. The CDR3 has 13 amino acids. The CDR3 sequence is CASSSGTSVEQYF. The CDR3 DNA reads TGTGCCAGCAGCTCCGGGACTAGCGTAGAGCAGTACTTC.

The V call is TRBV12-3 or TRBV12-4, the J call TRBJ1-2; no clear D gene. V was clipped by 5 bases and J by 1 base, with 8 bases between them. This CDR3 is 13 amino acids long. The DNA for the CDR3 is TGTGCCAGCAGTCGGAGGGATAACTATGGCTACACCTTC. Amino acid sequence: CASSRRDNYGYTF.

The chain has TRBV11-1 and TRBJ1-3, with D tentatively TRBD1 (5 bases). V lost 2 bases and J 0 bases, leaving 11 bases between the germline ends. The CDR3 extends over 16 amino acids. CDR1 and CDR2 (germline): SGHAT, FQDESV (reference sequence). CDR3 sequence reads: CASSLTGYFSGNTIYF. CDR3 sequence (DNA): TGTGCCAGCAGCTTAACAGGATACTTCTCTGGAAACACCATATATTTT.

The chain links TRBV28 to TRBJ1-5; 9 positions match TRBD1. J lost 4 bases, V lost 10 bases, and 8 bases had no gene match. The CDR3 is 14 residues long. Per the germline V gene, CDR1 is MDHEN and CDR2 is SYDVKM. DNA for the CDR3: TGTGCCACCGACGGGACAGGGAGAAATCAGCCCCAGCATTTT. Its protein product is CATDGTGRNQPQHF. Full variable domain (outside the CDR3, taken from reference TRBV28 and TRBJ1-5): DVKVTQSSRYLVKRTGEKVFLECVQDMDHENMFWYRQDPGLGLRLIYFSYDVKMKEKGDIPEGYSVSREKKERFSLILESASTNQTSMYLCATDGTGRNQPQHFGDGTRLSIL.

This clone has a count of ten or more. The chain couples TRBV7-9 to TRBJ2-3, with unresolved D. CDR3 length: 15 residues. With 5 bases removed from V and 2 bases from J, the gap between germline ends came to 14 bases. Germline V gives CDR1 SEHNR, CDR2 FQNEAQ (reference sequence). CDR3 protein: CASSTGPYNTDTQYF. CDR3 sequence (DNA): TGTGCCAGCAGCACCGGTCCGTATAACACAGATACGCAGTATTTT.

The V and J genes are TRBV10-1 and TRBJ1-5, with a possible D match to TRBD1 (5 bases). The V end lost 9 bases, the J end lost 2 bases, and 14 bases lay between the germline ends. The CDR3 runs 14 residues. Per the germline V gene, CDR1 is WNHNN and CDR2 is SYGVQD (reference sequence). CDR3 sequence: CASRSLGGNQPQHF. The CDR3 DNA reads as TGCGCCAGTCGAAGCCTGGGGGGCAATCAGCCCCAGCATTTT.

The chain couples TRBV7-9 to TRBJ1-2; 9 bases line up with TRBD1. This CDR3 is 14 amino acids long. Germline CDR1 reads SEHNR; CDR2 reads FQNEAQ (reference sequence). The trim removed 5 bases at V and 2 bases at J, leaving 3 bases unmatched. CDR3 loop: CASSAGQGNYGYTF. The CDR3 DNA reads TGTGCCAGCAGCGCTGGACAGGGGAACTATGGCTACACCTTC.

CDR3 sequence reads: CASSSWTGGRADTQYF. In nucleotides, the CDR3 is TGTGCCAGCAGCTCCTGGACTGGCGGGAGGGCAGATACGCAGTATTTT. The J gene is TRBJ2-3, the V gene TRBV11-2; TRBD2 agrees at 9 bases. Looked up from germline, CDR1 is SGHAT and CDR2 is FQNNGV. With V trimmed by 4 bases and J by 4 bases, 9 bases remained unmatched. This CDR3 comprises 16 residues.

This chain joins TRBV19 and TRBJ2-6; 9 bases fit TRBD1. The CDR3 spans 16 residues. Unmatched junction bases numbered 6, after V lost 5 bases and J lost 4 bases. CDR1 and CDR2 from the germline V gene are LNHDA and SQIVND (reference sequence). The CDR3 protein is CASSGDRGVGANVLTF. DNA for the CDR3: TGTGCCAGTAGTGGAGACAGGGGGGTAGGGGCCAACGTCCTGACTTTC.

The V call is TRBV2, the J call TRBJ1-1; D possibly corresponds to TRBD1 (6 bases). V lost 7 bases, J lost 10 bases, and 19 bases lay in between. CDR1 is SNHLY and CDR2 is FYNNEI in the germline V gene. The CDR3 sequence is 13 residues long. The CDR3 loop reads CASTGGGAPAAFF. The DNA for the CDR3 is TGTGCCAGCACCGGTGGGGGGGCTCCGGCAGCTTTCTTT.

The CDR3, as DNA: TGTGCCAGCGGCCACGACTCCTACGAGCAGTACTTC. Translated: CASGHDSYEQYF. The V call is TRBV13, the J call TRBJ2-7; D is undetermined. The germline V gene encodes CDR1 PRHDT and CDR2 FYEKMQ (reference sequence). This CDR3 is 12 amino acids long. V dropped 8 bases and J dropped 0 bases, with 8 bases sitting between them.

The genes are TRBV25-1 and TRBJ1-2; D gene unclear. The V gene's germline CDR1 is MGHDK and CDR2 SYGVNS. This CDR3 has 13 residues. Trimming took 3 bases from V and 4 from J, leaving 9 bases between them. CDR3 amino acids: CASSDKAAYGYTF. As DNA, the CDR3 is TGTGCCAGCAGTGATAAGGCAGCCTATGGCTACACCTTC.

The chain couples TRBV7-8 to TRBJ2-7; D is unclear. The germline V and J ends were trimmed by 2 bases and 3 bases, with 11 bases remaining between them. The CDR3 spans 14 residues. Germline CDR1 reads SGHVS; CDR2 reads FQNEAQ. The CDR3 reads CASSLIGTGYEQYF. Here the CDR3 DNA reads TGTGCCAGCAGCTTAATTGGTACCGGCTACGAGCAGTACTTC.